These 22 T cell receptor beta chains were all obtained from the same sample, sequenced in a study of blood T cell repertoires in COVID-19. The method was immunoSEQ multiplex PCR; TCRdb's version includes in-frame clones alone and lacks a portion of them. The sample gives hundreds of thousands of clones, 88% of which show up once; about 3% is in the top ten. Sequenced: PBMCs or T cells enriched from blood (not recorded which). The receptors shown here come from a woman aged 45-65 years who had recovered from COVID-19.

This chain links TRBV7-9 with TRBJ1-1, with TRBD1 as a possible D gene (5 bases). V lost 3 bases and J lost 3, with 20 bases in between. Germline CDR1 SEHNR, CDR2 FQNEAQ (reference sequence). The CDR3 has 17 residues. CDR3 nucleotides: TGTGCCAGCAGCTTGTCCAGGGACTTAAGGAGGGACACTGAAGCTTTCTTT. Its protein is CASSLSRDLRRDTEAFF.

This sequence joins TRBV6-2 or TRBV6-3 and TRBJ1-6; 7 bases line up with TRBD1. The CDR3 has 15 residues. Looked up from germline, CDR1 is MNHEY and CDR2 is SVGEGT. V dropped 5 bases and J dropped 5; count of bases not matched to a gene: 6. CDR3 region: CASSRLRGDNSPLHF. The CDR3 DNA follows: TGTGCCAGCAGTCGCCTCAGGGGGGATAATTCACCCCTCCACTTT.

The chain carries TRBV5-1 and TRBJ2-3; D is unclear. Germline loops: CDR1 SGHRS, CDR2 YFSETQ. This CDR3 contains 16 residues. Between the trimmed V and J ends, which lost 1 base and 3 bases, there was a span of 15 bases. CDR3 loop: CASSLRWQRGTDTQYF. CDR3 sequence (DNA): TGCGCCAGCAGCTTGAGGTGGCAGAGAGGTACAGATACGCAGTATTTT.

This clone came up once. The chain links TRBV6-5 to TRBJ2-7; 8 positions agree with TRBD1. The germline gives CDR1 MNHEY, CDR2 SVGAGI. The CDR3 has 13 amino acids. V trimming: 7 bases; J trimming: 1 base; junction bases outside the gene matches: 3. The CDR3 sequence: CASTGGLSYEQYF. CDR3 nucleotides: TGTGCCAGCACAGGGGGCCTATCCTACGAGCAGTACTTC.

This chain connects TRBV28 to TRBJ2-7, with 9 bases fitting TRBD2. V gave up 7 bases and J gave up 2 bases; unmatched junction bases: 6. CDR1 and CDR2 (germline): MDHEN, SYDVKM. CDR3 length equals 14 residues. The CDR3 loop is CASNRAGGAYEQYF. The DNA for the CDR3 is TGTGCCAGCAATCGCGCGGGAGGGGCCTACGAGCAGTACTTC.

This clone came up once. The chain carries TRBV28 and TRBJ1-1; 7 nucleotides match TRBD1. This CDR3 spans 14 amino acids. Germline CDR1 and CDR2: MDHEN and SYDVKM. Trimming at V came to 5 bases and at J to 5 bases, leaving 8 bases not matched to a gene. CDR3 protein: CASSRRQGTTEAFF. CDR3 in DNA: TGTGCCAGCAGTAGACGACAGGGTACAACTGAAGCTTTCTTT.

J is TRBJ2-5 and V is TRBV7-2; 9 nucleotides align to TRBD2. The J segment lost 1 base and the V segment lost 4 bases, leaving 16 bases of the junction unmatched. CDR1 is SGHTA and CDR2 is FQGNSA in the germline V gene. The CDR3 totals 19 residues. For the CDR3, the DNA is TGTGCCAGCAGCTCCTCGAGGGCTAGCGGGAAGCCGAGCCAAGAGACCCAGTACTTC. It encodes CASSSSRASGKPSQETQYF.

The V gene is TRBV6-5, the J gene TRBJ1-5; 8 nucleotides match TRBD1. The CDR3 runs to 14 residues. With V trimmed by 6 bases and J by 4 bases, 5 bases remained unmatched. Germline V CDR1 and CDR2: MNHEY, SVGAGI. The CDR3 coding sequence is TGTGCCAGCAGGGGGACAGGCGAAAATCAGCCCCAGCATTTT. Translation gives CASRGTGENQPQHF.

This clone was recorded once. This sequence joins TRBV13 and TRBJ2-7; TRBD2 matches at 13 bases. The junction had 14 bases not matched to a gene; V was cut back by 8 bases and J by 7 bases. Germline V gene lookup returns CDR1 PRHDT and CDR2 FYEKMQ (reference sequence). This CDR3 has 16 amino acids. CDR3 loop: CASGSRTSGRWLEQYF. The CDR3, as DNA: TGTGCCAGCGGATCAAGGACTAGCGGGAGATGGTTGGAGCAGTACTTC.

This clone appeared a single time. This chain uses TRBV7-9 with TRBJ1-1; D unclear. Germline V gene sequence: CDR1 SEHNR, CDR2 FQNEAQ (reference sequence). The CDR3 is 14 residues long. V lost 4 bases and J lost 1, with 10 bases in between. CDR3 loop: CASSSTPTNTEAFF. The CDR3 DNA is TGTGCCAGCAGCTCGACTCCCACGAACACTGAAGCTTTCTTT.

The chain uses TRBV28 and TRBJ1-6; 8 bases map to TRBD1. The CDR3 consists of 15 residues. V was pared by 4 bases and J by 7 bases, with 6 bases of the junction left unmatched. Looked up from germline, CDR1 is MDHEN and CDR2 is SYDVKM. The CDR3, as DNA: TGTGCCAGCAGTTCCCACAGGGGGGGCAATTCACCCCTCCACTTT. Its translation is CASSSHRGGNSPLHF.

This clone was counted a single time. The V and J genes are TRBV27 and TRBJ1-2; unclear D gene. The CDR3 length is 13 residues. Deletions cut 6 bases from V and 0 bases from J, with 8 bases between. The V gene's germline CDR1 is MNHEY and CDR2 SMNVEV (reference sequence). CDR3 sequence reads: CASSQEANYGYTF. The CDR3 bases are TGTGCCAGCAGCCAGGAAGCTAACTATGGCTACACCTTC.

A single count supports this clone. This chain uses TRBV6-2 or TRBV6-3 with TRBJ2-6; D gene ambiguous. CDR1 is MNHEY and CDR2 is SVGEGT in the germline V gene. The CDR3 totals 16 residues. V was shortened by 0 bases and J by 2 bases, with 8 bases between the two germline ends. The CDR3, as DNA: TGTGCCAGCAGTTACTCCCTATACGCTGGGGCCAACGTCCTGACTTTC. It is translated as CASSYSLYAGANVLTF.

The chain links TRBV7-2 to TRBJ2-1, with TRBD2 matching 10 bases. Germline V gives CDR1 SGHTA, CDR2 FQGNSA. The CDR3 is made up of 14 amino acids. Trimming cost V 6 bases and J 7 bases; bases outside gene matches: 6. DNA of the CDR3: TGTGCCAGCAGAGGGCTAGCGGGAGTTAATGAGCAGTTCTTC. Protein: CASRGLAGVNEQFF.

The chain combines TRBV18 with TRBJ1-3; D may be TRBD1 (6 bases). The CDR3 runs 14 residues. Germline loops: CDR1 KGHSH, CDR2 LQKENI. V lost 3 bases and J 4 bases, leaving 10 bases between the germline ends. The CDR3 region is CASSPQGSGNTIYF. CDR3 bases: TGTGCCAGCTCACCCCAGGGGTCAGGAAACACCATATATTTT.

The chain links TRBV28 to TRBJ1-3; D possibly corresponds to TRBD1 (5 bases). CDR1 and CDR2 from the germline V gene are MDHEN and SYDVKM. The CDR3 is made up of 16 amino acids. Trimming stripped 2 bases from V and 0 bases from J, with 11 bases between. The CDR3: CASSLGGAVSGNTIYF. The CDR3 nucleotides are TGTGCCAGCAGTTTAGGAGGGGCTGTCTCTGGAAACACCATATATTTT.

CDR3 in amino acids: CASSARTGYEGNEQFF. CDR3 DNA: TGTGCCAGCAGCGCCCGGACAGGGTATGAGGGCAATGAGCAGTTCTTC. The chain employs TRBV3-1 (or the pseudogene TRBV3-2) and TRBJ2-1, with 8 bases identical to TRBD1. The J segment lost 6 bases and the V segment lost 5 bases, leaving 12 bases of the junction unmatched. Germline V gene sequence: CDR1 LGHDT, CDR2 YNNKEL (reference sequence). The CDR3 has 16 residues.

The chain uses TRBV9 and TRBJ2-7, with D possibly TRBD1 on 7 matching bases. Germline lookup yields CDR1 SGDLS and CDR2 YYNGEE. This CDR3 spans 15 amino acids. Between the trimmed V and J ends, which lost 0 bases and 3 bases, there was a span of 13 bases. CDR3 DNA: TGTGCCAGCAGCGTAGGACAGGGACTCCTCTACGAGCAGTACTTC. It translates to CASSVGQGLLYEQYF.

The DNA for the CDR3 is TGTGCCAGCGGTCTCAGCGGGAAACGGACCACCGGGGAGCTGTTTTTT. Translated, it gives CASGLSGKRTTGELFF. The V gene is TRBV2, the J gene TRBJ2-2; 7 nucleotides line up with TRBD2. The trim removed 8 bases at V and 4 bases at J, leaving 13 bases unmatched. There are 16 residues in the CDR3. CDR1 and CDR2 (germline): SNHLY, FYNNEI.

This chain joins TRBV7-9 and TRBJ2-2; no clear D gene. Per the germline V gene, CDR1 is SEHNR and CDR2 is FQNEAQ (reference sequence). The CDR3 has 14 amino acids. The V end was cut by 5 bases, the J end by 1 base, with 8 bases between. CDR3 coding DNA: TGTGCCAGCAGCCACGTAGTGAACACCGGGGAGCTGTTTTTT. It yields the protein CASSHVVNTGELFF.

This chain joins TRBV5-1 and TRBJ2-1, with D possibly TRBD2 on 5 matching bases. Germline CDR1 reads SGHRS; CDR2 reads YFSETQ. This CDR3 is 14 amino acids long. Trimming removed 0 bases at V and 8 bases at J, with 12 bases between. CDR3 bases: TGCGCCAGCAGCTTGGCGGGAAAGGAGGATGAGCAGTTCTTC. This codes for CASSLAGKEDEQFF.

The chain links TRBV5-1 to TRBJ1-1; 9 nucleotides agree with TRBD1. CDR1 and CDR2 (germline): SGHRS, YFSETQ. The V gene end was trimmed by 3 bases and the J gene end by 0 bases; junction bases not matched to a gene: 9. There are 17 residues in the CDR3. In nucleotides, the CDR3 is TGCGCCAGCAGCTCTCAAGGACAGGGGACTTTGAACACTGAAGCTTTCTTT. Its protein is CASSSQGQGTLNTEAFF.